This is a list of T cell receptor beta chains from one sample in a study of cytomegalovirus exposure and HLA in healthy donors. Assay: immunoSEQ multiplex PCR; the TCRdb copy retains only in-frame clones and omits some. The sample yields some 190,000 clones, 75% to 90% seen once. Sequenced input: PBMCs. The receptors come from a woman in her 30s in good health and CMV-seronegative. Both conserved end residues are part of each CDR3. Fields, in order: CDR3 protein, CDR3 DNA, J gene, clone size, D gene, V gene. D genes are given only for firm matches. Not all rows give a size; the values are once, few, many and, for expanded clones, a class.

CDR3 protein: CASNPWGSGGEQYF
CDR3 DNA: TGTGCCAGCAACCCCTGGGGGAGCGGGGGCGAGCAGTACTTC
J gene: TRBJ2-7
clone size: -
D gene: TRBD2
V gene: TRBV7-9

CDR3 protein: CASSDTLGLAGVKQYF
CDR3 DNA: TGTGCCAGCAGTGATACTCTTGGACTAGCGGGAGTAAAGCAGTACTTC
J gene: TRBJ2-7
clone size: -
D gene: TRBD2
V gene: TRBV2

CDR3 protein: CSGERFANTEAFF
CDR3 DNA: TGCAGTGGGGAGCGGTTTGCGAACACTGAAGCTTTCTTT
J gene: TRBJ1-1
clone size: -
D gene: -
V gene: TRBV29-1

CDR3 protein: CASSSVGLSYEQYF
CDR3 DNA: TGTGCCAGCAGCTCCGTCGGGTTGTCCTACGAGCAGTACTTC
J gene: TRBJ2-7
clone size: once
D gene: -
V gene: TRBV5-4

CDR3 protein: CASSFGHPRVEQFF
CDR3 DNA: TGTGCCAGCAGCTTTGGCCACCCCAGGGTCGAGCAGTTCTTC
J gene: TRBJ2-1
clone size: few
D gene: -
V gene: TRBV7-9

CDR3 protein: CAISGGLAGGSSYNEQFF
CDR3 DNA: TGTGCCATCAGTGGGGGACTAGCGGGGGGGTCGTCCTACAATGAGCAGTTCTTC
J gene: TRBJ2-1
clone size: once
D gene: TRBD2
V gene: TRBV10-3

CDR3 protein: CASSEFRVDGYTF
CDR3 DNA: TGTGCCAGCAGTGAGTTCAGGGTTGATGGCTACACCTTC
J gene: TRBJ1-2
clone size: once
D gene: -
V gene: TRBV6-1

CDR3 protein: CASSESKRGSYNEQFF
CDR3 DNA: TGCGCCAGCAGTGAGTCGAAGCGGGGATCCTACAATGAGCAGTTCTTC
J gene: TRBJ2-1
clone size: -
D gene: TRBD2
V gene: TRBV10-2

CDR3 protein: CASSLLRANVLTF
CDR3 DNA: TGTGCCAGCAGTCTACTACGGGCCAACGTCCTGACTTTC
J gene: TRBJ2-6
clone size: -
D gene: -
V gene: TRBV28

CDR3 protein: CASSPRTGVQETQYF
CDR3 DNA: TGTGCCAGCAGCCCCCGGACGGGAGTCCAAGAGACCCAGTACTTC
J gene: TRBJ2-5
clone size: -
D gene: -
V gene: TRBV5-4

CDR3 protein: CASSRQGLQETQYF
CDR3 DNA: TGCGCCAGCAGTAGACAGGGCCTCCAAGAGACCCAGTACTTC
J gene: TRBJ2-5
clone size: -
D gene: TRBD1
V gene: TRBV5-1

CDR3 protein: CASSLAGENTEAFF
CDR3 DNA: TGTGCCAGCAGTTTAGCAGGGGAGAACACTGAAGCTTTCTTT
J gene: TRBJ1-1
clone size: -
D gene: -
V gene: TRBV27

CDR3 protein: CASSLGGNSNQPQHF
CDR3 DNA: TGTGCCAGCAGCTTGGGCGGAAATAGCAATCAGCCCCAGCATTTT
J gene: TRBJ1-5
clone size: -
D gene: -
V gene: TRBV5-5

CDR3 protein: CASSSPGLAGGPPYYEQYF
CDR3 DNA: TGTGCCAGCAGCTCCCCGGGACTAGCGGGAGGGCCTCCCTACTACGAGCAGTACTTC
J gene: TRBJ2-7
clone size: -
D gene: TRBD2
V gene: TRBV7-9

CDR3 protein: CASRAGQGYEQYF
CDR3 DNA: TGTGCCAGTCGAGCGGGACAGGGATACGAGCAGTACTTC
J gene: TRBJ2-7
clone size: -
D gene: TRBD1
V gene: TRBV2

CDR3 protein: CASSTNRGAEAFF
CDR3 DNA: TGTGCCAGCAGTACCAACAGGGGGGCTGAAGCTTTCTTT
J gene: TRBJ1-1
clone size: -
D gene: TRBD1
V gene: TRBV6-1

CDR3 protein: CASSSGDQPQHF
CDR3 DNA: TGTGCCAGCAGTTCAGGGGATCAGCCCCAGCATTTT
J gene: TRBJ1-5
clone size: once
D gene: -
V gene: TRBV28

CDR3 protein: CASSLGLAGGEQFF
CDR3 DNA: TGTGCCAGCTCACTGGGACTAGCCGGGGGTGAGCAGTTCTTC
J gene: TRBJ2-1
clone size: -
D gene: TRBD2
V gene: TRBV18

CDR3 protein: CASSLVGGGTDTQYF
CDR3 DNA: TGTGCCAGCAGTTTGGTCGGGGGAGGGACAGATACGCAGTATTTT
J gene: TRBJ2-3
clone size: once
D gene: TRBD2
V gene: TRBV28

CDR3 protein: CASAAGGTADTQYF
CDR3 DNA: TGCGCCAGCGCAGCAGGAGGGACCGCAGATACGCAGTATTTT
J gene: TRBJ2-3
clone size: -
D gene: -
V gene: TRBV5-1

CDR3 protein: CASSTRTGEPQHF
CDR3 DNA: TGTGCCAGTAGTACCCGGACAGGGGAACCCCAGCATTTT
J gene: TRBJ1-5
clone size: -
D gene: TRBD1
V gene: TRBV19

CDR3 protein: CASSASTSRSSYEQYF
CDR3 DNA: TGTGCCAGCTCAGCTTCGACTAGCAGGAGCTCCTACGAGCAGTACTTC
J gene: TRBJ2-7
clone size: -
D gene: TRBD2
V gene: TRBV18

CDR3 protein: CASSPGGSYEQYF
CDR3 DNA: TGTGCCAGCAGCCCCGGGGGCTCCTACGAGCAGTACTTC
J gene: TRBJ2-7
clone size: -
D gene: -
V gene: TRBV11-3

CDR3 protein: CASSDRQGATDTQYF
CDR3 DNA: TGTGCCAGCAGCGATAGACAGGGGGCAACAGATACGCAGTATTTT
J gene: TRBJ2-3
clone size: -
D gene: TRBD1
V gene: TRBV7-3

CDR3 protein: CASSSPTSGSGYNEQFF
CDR3 DNA: TGCGCCAGCAGCTCCCCGACTAGCGGGAGTGGTTACAATGAGCAGTTCTTC
J gene: TRBJ2-1
clone size: -
D gene: TRBD2
V gene: TRBV5-1

CDR3 protein: CASSRDRPPETQYF
CDR3 DNA: TGTGCCAGCAGCCGGGACAGGCCGCCGGAGACCCAGTACTTC
J gene: TRBJ2-5
clone size: once
D gene: TRBD1
V gene: TRBV11-2

CDR3 protein: CASSLGPVYEQYF
CDR3 DNA: TGTGCCAGCAGCTTGGGGCCAGTCTACGAGCAGTACTTC
J gene: TRBJ2-7
clone size: -
D gene: -
V gene: TRBV11-2

CDR3 protein: CAWSLLAVGEQFF
CDR3 DNA: TGTGCCTGGAGTCTACTAGCGGTGGGTGAGCAGTTCTTC
J gene: TRBJ2-1
clone size: -
D gene: TRBD2
V gene: TRBV30

CDR3 protein: CAISEGGDYGYTF
CDR3 DNA: TGTGCCATCAGTGAAGGCGGAGACTATGGCTACACCTTC
J gene: TRBJ1-2
clone size: -
D gene: -
V gene: TRBV10-3

CDR3 protein: CASSPRGATYNEQFF
CDR3 DNA: TGCGCCAGCAGCCCCCGTGGGGCTACCTACAATGAGCAGTTCTTC
J gene: TRBJ2-1
clone size: -
D gene: -
V gene: TRBV4-1

CDR3 protein: CASSPIGTSGHQETQYF
CDR3 DNA: TGTGCCAGCAGCCCCATCGGCACAAGCGGTCACCAAGAGACCCAGTACTTC
J gene: TRBJ2-5
clone size: -
D gene: -
V gene: TRBV5-4

CDR3 protein: CSVRGGKTYEQYF
CDR3 DNA: TGCAGCGTCCGTGGGGGGAAAACCTACGAGCAGTACTTC
J gene: TRBJ2-7
clone size: -
D gene: -
V gene: TRBV29-1

CDR3 protein: CASSGTSGGTSYQETQYF
CDR3 DNA: TGTGCCAGCAGTGGGACTAGCGGGGGGACCTCGTACCAAGAGACCCAGTACTTC
J gene: TRBJ2-5
clone size: -
D gene: TRBD2
V gene: TRBV2

CDR3 protein: CARSGTGGACMAFF
CDR3 DNA: TGTGCCAGAAGCGGGACAGGGGGCGCTTGCATGGCTTTCTTT
J gene: TRBJ1-1
clone size: -
D gene: TRBD1
V gene: TRBV5-3

CDR3 protein: CASSQDRPIAGELFF
CDR3 DNA: TGTGCCAGCAGCCAGGACAGACCGATCGCCGGGGAGCTGTTTTTT
J gene: TRBJ2-2
clone size: -
D gene: -
V gene: TRBV6-5

CDR3 protein: CASTSTSGNYEQFF
CDR3 DNA: TGTGCCAGCACTTCTACTAGCGGGAACTATGAGCAGTTCTTC
J gene: TRBJ2-1
clone size: once
D gene: TRBD2
V gene: TRBV25-1

CDR3 protein: CSVQRETEAFF
CDR3 DNA: TGCAGTGTTCAGAGGGAAACTGAAGCTTTCTTT
J gene: TRBJ1-1
clone size: -
D gene: -
V gene: TRBV20-1

CDR3 protein: CASSWEGGRGYTF
CDR3 DNA: TGTGCCAGCAGCTGGGAGGGAGGTCGTGGCTACACCTTC
J gene: TRBJ1-2
clone size: -
D gene: -
V gene: TRBV28

CDR3 protein: CASSSFQGTEAFF
CDR3 DNA: TGTGCCAGCAGCTCGTTCCAGGGCACTGAAGCTTTCTTT
J gene: TRBJ1-1
clone size: -
D gene: -
V gene: TRBV7-9

CDR3 protein: CASSRLAGVFDEQFF
CDR3 DNA: TGTGCCAGTAGTCGTCTAGCGGGAGTGTTTGATGAGCAGTTCTTC
J gene: TRBJ2-1
clone size: -
D gene: TRBD2
V gene: TRBV19

CDR3 protein: CASSVAGGQMEQFF
CDR3 DNA: TGTGCCAGCAGCGTGGCGGGGGGGCAAATGGAGCAGTTCTTC
J gene: TRBJ2-1
clone size: -
D gene: TRBD2
V gene: TRBV9

CDR3 protein: CASSGGGSKQYF
CDR3 DNA: TGTGCCAGCAGTGGCGGGGGGTCTAAGCAGTACTTC
J gene: TRBJ2-7
clone size: -
D gene: TRBD2
V gene: TRBV7-6

CDR3 protein: CSVESGGFSGANVLTF
CDR3 DNA: TGCAGCGTTGAGTCAGGGGGTTTCTCTGGGGCCAACGTCCTGACTTTC
J gene: TRBJ2-6
clone size: -
D gene: TRBD1
V gene: TRBV29-1

CDR3 protein: CASSPGGKSYNEQFF
CDR3 DNA: TGTGCCAGCAGCCCCGGGGGGAAGTCCTACAATGAGCAGTTCTTC
J gene: TRBJ2-1
clone size: -
D gene: TRBD2
V gene: TRBV9

CDR3 protein: CASSQDSPEQYF
CDR3 DNA: TGTGCCAGCAGCCAGGATTCCCCCGAACAGTACTTC
J gene: TRBJ2-7
clone size: -
D gene: -
V gene: TRBV7-9

CDR3 protein: CASSFQGHQPQHF
CDR3 DNA: TGTGCCAGCAGCTTCCAGGGGCATCAGCCCCAGCATTTT
J gene: TRBJ1-5
clone size: -
D gene: -
V gene: TRBV7-8

CDR3 protein: CASRPDRDTETQYF
CDR3 DNA: TGTGCCAGCAGGCCCGACAGGGACACAGAGACCCAGTACTTC
J gene: TRBJ2-5
clone size: few
D gene: TRBD1
V gene: TRBV7-3

CDR3 protein: CASSLVPGNRGYTF
CDR3 DNA: TGTGCCAGCAGCTTAGTCCCCGGGAACAGAGGCTACACCTTC
J gene: TRBJ1-2
clone size: -
D gene: -
V gene: TRBV7-9

CDR3 protein: CASRSPTGTYNSPLHF
CDR3 DNA: TGTGCCAGCAGGAGCCCGACGGGGACTTATAATTCACCCCTCCACTTT
J gene: TRBJ1-6
clone size: -
D gene: -
V gene: TRBV28

CDR3 protein: CASSVGQLYGYTF
CDR3 DNA: TGTGCCAGCAGCGTGGGACAGCTCTATGGCTACACCTTC
J gene: TRBJ1-2
clone size: -
D gene: TRBD1
V gene: TRBV14

CDR3 protein: CASSEGRTGRQYYGYTF
CDR3 DNA: TGTGCCAGCAGTGAAGGCCGGACAGGTCGGCAGTACTATGGCTACACCTTC
J gene: TRBJ1-2
clone size: -
D gene: TRBD1
V gene: TRBV6-1